This paragraph reports one TCR beta chain. Its antigen is not known. Regions amplified from RNA transcripts were the TCR beta CDR3 regions. During a first-round RT-PCR of the TCR CDR3, the HTBI primer set was used. TCRdb re-called the multiplex PCR reads with MiXCR, one entry per CDR3 protein. The table lists around 390,000 distinct CDR3 sequences, more than 14% of them singletons, with roughly a fifth in the top ten. The entry originates in a study of T cells in Graves' hyperthyroidism and ophthalmopathy. Regarding the study as a whole: Clonotypes that were expanded in thyroid above 0.001 mostly appeared in blood too.

V trimming: 3 bases; J trimming: 5 bases; junction bases outside the gene matches: 8. The CDR3 sequence is 14 residues long. In germline, CDR1 is SGDLS, CDR2 YYNGEE. The PBMCs had their origin in less than 13 ml of fresh peripheral blood. Sequencing was carried out using blood. The TCR originated in a woman aged 25 to 39 with Graves' ophthalmopathy. The rearrangement joins TRBV9 to TRBJ2-7; 7 bases line up with TRBD1. The CDR3 DNA follows: TGTGCCAGCAGCGGCCGACAGGGTAAAAACGAGCAGTACTTC. Its translation: CASSGRQGKNEQYF.